These 32 T cell receptor beta chains originate from one sample sequenced in a study of cytomegalovirus exposure and HLA in healthy donors. Amplification used 60 Vbeta primers and 13 Jbeta primers. Sequenced by immunoSEQ multiplex PCR; TCRdb stores in-frame clones only, minus some. The sample has around 130,000 clones; around 80% are singletons. The sample comprised PBMCs. The receptors shown here come from a woman between 18 and 30 years old in good health and CMV-seropositive.

CDR3 in DNA: TGTGCCAGCACCTCGGGCGGGACAGGGTACAATGAGCAGTTCTTC. This sequence encodes CASTSGGTGYNEQFF. The chain employs TRBV9 and TRBJ2-1, with 9 nucleotides matching TRBD1. The germline gives CDR1 SGDLS, CDR2 YYNGEE. V trimming: 6 bases; J trimming: 4 bases; junction bases outside the gene matches: 8. The CDR3 length is 15 residues.

The chain links TRBV9 to TRBJ2-7; perhaps TRBD1 as D (5 bases). Trimming left V 6 bases short and J 6 bases short, with 16 bases between. The germline CDR1 and CDR2 sequences are SGDLS and YYNGEE. The CDR3 consists of 13 residues. In nucleotides, the CDR3 is TGTGCCAGCACCAGGGCCCCGGGCCTCGAGCAGTACTTC. This sequence encodes CASTRAPGLEQYF. Full variable domain (outside the CDR3, taken from reference TRBV9 and TRBJ2-7): DSGVTQTPKHLITATGQRVTLRCSPRSGDLSVYWYQQSLDQGLQFLIQYYNGEERAKGNILERFSAQQFPDLHSELNLSSLELGDSALYFCASTRAPGLEQYFGPGTRLTVT.

The rearrangement links TRBV15 to TRBJ2-1; the match to TRBD1 covers 7 bases. V gave up 1 base and J gave up 0 bases; unmatched junction bases: 6. CDR1 is LNHNV, CDR2 YYDKDF, per germline (reference sequence). This CDR3 comprises 17 residues. The CDR3 coding sequence is TGTGCCACCAGCAGAGCCCAGGGACAGAGCTCCTACAATGAGCAGTTCTTC. Translation: CATSRAQGQSSYNEQFF.

The V gene is TRBV27, the J gene TRBJ2-1; the D gene is possibly TRBD2 (5 bases). The CDR3 is made up of 12 amino acids. The germline CDR1 and CDR2 sequences are MNHEY and SMNVEV (reference sequence). Trimming pared 2 bases from V and 10 bases from J, leaving 9 bases between. The CDR3 reads CASSLIGGEQFF. DNA of the CDR3: TGTGCCAGCAGTTTAATTGGAGGCGAGCAGTTCTTC.

The chain has TRBV27 and TRBJ1-5; tentatively, D is TRBD1 (6 bases). Germline V gene sequence: CDR1 MNHEY, CDR2 SMNVEV (reference sequence). V shed 3 bases and J shed 1 base, with 10 bases lying between them. The CDR3 loop spans 15 amino acids. CDR3: CASSFADSSNQPQHF. In nucleotides, the CDR3 is TGTGCCAGCAGTTTTGCGGACAGCAGCAATCAGCCCCAGCATTTT.

CDR3 sequence: CASSQDSGEETQYF. In DNA, the CDR3 is TGTGCCAGCAGCCAGGATAGCGGGGAAGAGACCCAGTACTTC. V and J are TRBV14 and TRBJ2-5, with 8 positions matching TRBD2. Germline CDR1 SGHDN, CDR2 FVKESK. V lost 3 bases to trimming and J lost 3 bases; unmatched junction nucleotides: 3. The CDR3 length is 14 residues.

The chain has TRBV29-1 and TRBJ2-5; tentative D call: TRBD1 (6 bases). The V end was cut by 7 bases, the J end by 0 bases, with 12 bases between. The germline CDR1 and CDR2 sequences are SQVTM and ANQGSEA. This CDR3 spans 13 amino acids. The DNA for the CDR3 is TGCAGCGGTGGAGGACAGTACCAAGAGACCCAGTACTTC. Translating gives CSGGGQYQETQYF.

The chain is built from TRBV7-9 and TRBJ1-3; no definite D call. V shed 1 base and J shed 4 bases, with 11 bases lying between them. The CDR3 length is 15 residues. Germline V CDR1 and CDR2: SEHNR, FQNEAQ (reference sequence). The chain's CDR3 is CASSLVQDPGNTIYF. CDR3 DNA: TGTGCCAGCAGCTTAGTGCAGGATCCAGGAAACACCATATATTTT.

The J gene is TRBJ2-1, the V gene TRBV7-6; 12 bases line up with TRBD2. The germline CDR1 and CDR2 sequences are SGHVS and FNYEAQ. V dropped 8 bases and J dropped 7; count of bases not matched to a gene: 9. The CDR3 contains 15 residues. CDR3 nucleotide sequence: TGTGCCAGCGGCGCGACTAGCGGGGGCTTGAATGAGCAGTTCTTC. This sequence encodes CASGATSGGLNEQFF.

The chain employs TRBV4-1 and TRBJ2-1, with a weak D call TRBD2 (5 bases). Trimming took off 0 bases at V and 8 bases at J, with 11 bases between the two ends. The CDR3 extends over 14 amino acids. Looked up from germline, CDR1 is MGHRA and CDR2 is YSYEKL. This CDR3 reads CASSQERGWDEQFF. The CDR3 DNA follows: TGCGCCAGCAGCCAAGAACGAGGGTGGGATGAGCAGTTCTTC.

This clone was recorded only once. The sample has other DNA sequences that encode this CDR3 too. The chain recombines TRBV4-1 with TRBJ1-3; tentatively, D is TRBD1 (5 bases). Between the trimmed V and J ends, which lost 3 bases and 2 bases, there was a span of 14 bases. There are 16 residues in the CDR3. Germline V gene data show CDR1 as MGHRA and CDR2 as YSYEKL. CDR3 DNA: TGCGCCAGCAGCCAGGATACTGGCAGGGCTGGAAACACCATATATTTT. Amino acids: CASSQDTGRAGNTIYF.

The chain joins TRBV7-9 to TRBJ2-5; D is undetermined. The J call is in doubt because the DNA end fits TRBJ2-7 better. Germline V gene lookup returns CDR1 SEHNR and CDR2 FQNEAQ (reference sequence). The CDR3 runs 11 residues. Here the CDR3 DNA reads TGTGCCAGCAGCCACTCCTACGAGCAGTACTTC. Its translation is CASSHSYEQYF.

Turning to this clone: The sample contains more than one DNA sequence encoding this CDR3. CDR3 DNA sequence: TGTGCCAGCAGTCTCACAGGAAACGAGCAGTACTTC. It is translated as CASSLTGNEQYF. V and J are TRBV27 and TRBJ2-7; perhaps TRBD1 as D (5 bases). V dropped 5 bases and J dropped 5 bases, with 10 bases sitting between them. The CDR3 spans 12 residues. The germline V gene has CDR1 MNHEY and CDR2 SMNVEV (reference sequence).

The V call is TRBV18, the J call TRBJ2-7; 7 bases are a match to TRBD1. Germline CDR1 KGHSH, CDR2 LQKENI. Losses at the gene ends were 0 bases for V and 4 bases for J; bases not matched to a gene: 9. The CDR3 sequence is 16 residues long. The CDR3, as DNA: TGTGCCAGCTCACCACCTCAGGACAGGTCCCCTTACGAGCAGTACTTC. Translating it yields CASSPPQDRSPYEQYF. The full variable domain, its missing parts supplied by reference TRBV18 and TRBJ2-7, is NAGVMQNPRHLVRRRGQEARLRCSPMKGHSHVYWYRQLPEEGLKFMVYLQKENIIDESGMPKERFSAEFPKEGPSILRIQQVVRGDSAAYFCASSPPQDRSPYEQYFGPGTRLTVT.

The chain recombines TRBV15 with TRBJ2-1, with a weak D call TRBD1 (8 bases). Trimming removed 6 bases at V and 9 bases at J, with 15 bases between. The CDR3 runs 13 residues. Per germline, CDR1 LNHNV and CDR2 YYDKDF (reference sequence). The CDR3 DNA reads as TGTGCCACCAGACAGGGGGGGGGCTTTGAGCAGTTCTTC. It encodes CATRQGGGFEQFF.

This clone was picked up one time. The J gene is TRBJ2-1, the V gene TRBV10-2, with 9 bases fitting TRBD1. The V and J ends lost 2 bases and 12 bases, in that order; junction bases with no gene match: 14. The CDR3 contains 16 residues. From germline, CDR1 is WSHSY and CDR2 SAAADI. CDR3 sequence reads: CASSEISLQGASGQFF. CDR3 sequence (DNA): TGCGCCAGCAGTGAGATAAGTTTACAGGGGGCGTCAGGGCAGTTCTTC.

This clone was recorded a few times. The chain has TRBV19 and TRBJ1-1, with D maybe TRBD1 (5 bases). V dropped 5 bases and J dropped 2 bases, with 12 bases sitting between them. CDR3 size: 14 residues. Germline V gene data show CDR1 as LNHDA and CDR2 as SQIVND (reference sequence). The DNA of the CDR3 is TGTGCCAGTAGTCCGGGGGGGGTTAACACTGAAGCTTTCTTT. This codes for CASSPGGVNTEAFF. Using reference TRBV19 and TRBJ1-1 for the parts outside the CDR3, the full variable domain is DGGITQSPKYLFRKEGQNVTLSCEQNLNHDAMYWYRQDPGQGLRLIYYSQIVNDFQKGDIAEGYSVSREKKESFPLTVTSAQKNPTAFYLCASSPGGVNTEAFFGQGTRLTVV.

The chain carries TRBV7-8 and TRBJ2-7; 12 bases are shared with TRBD2. Germline trimming cut 1 base from V and 4 bases from J; bases unmatched to any gene: 5. CDR3 length equals 16 residues. CDR1 is SGHVS and CDR2 is FQNEAQ in the germline V gene. The CDR3 DNA reads as TGTGCCAGCAGCTTAGGAGGACTAGCGGGGAATTACGAGCAGTACTTC. Its translation is CASSLGGLAGNYEQYF. The variable domain in full, completed from reference TRBV7-8 and TRBJ2-7, reads GAGVSQSPRYKVAKRGQDVALRCDPISGHVSLFWYQQALGQGPEFLTYFQNEAQLDKSGLPSDRFFAERPEGSVSTLKIQRTQQEDSAVYLCASSLGGLAGNYEQYFGPGTRLTVT.

This chain links TRBV5-4 with TRBJ2-5; 7 bases map to TRBD1. Germline V lookup: CDR1 SGHNT, CDR2 YYREEE (reference sequence). This CDR3 contains 13 residues. The trim removed 7 bases at V and 4 bases at J, leaving 7 bases unmatched. The CDR3 loop reads CASGRDSGETQYF. The CDR3 nucleotides read TGTGCCAGCGGCAGGGACAGCGGAGAGACCCAGTACTTC.

The V call is TRBV9, the J call TRBJ2-2, with a possible D match to TRBD1 (5 bases). The CDR3 runs to 16 residues. Germline V CDR1 and CDR2: SGDLS, YYNGEE. V shed 0 bases and J shed 0 bases, with 9 bases lying between them. The CDR3 nucleotides read TGTGCCAGCAGCGTAGCTGCGACAGCGAACACCGGGGAGCTGTTTTTT. The encoded protein is CASSVAATANTGELFF.

This chain uses TRBV5-4 with TRBJ1-1, with 7 bases aligning to TRBD1. The germline gives CDR1 SGHNT, CDR2 YYREEE (reference sequence). V was clipped by 4 bases and J by 3 bases; unmatched bases: 9. The CDR3 is 15 residues long. CDR3 sequence (DNA): TGTGCCAGCAGCGCCCGACAGGGACCGGACACTGAAGCTTTCTTT. As protein: CASSARQGPDTEAFF. Full variable domain (outside the CDR3, taken from reference TRBV5-4 and TRBJ1-1): ETGVTQSPTHLIKTRGQQVTLRCSSQSGHNTVSWYQQALGQGPQFIFQYYREEENGRGNFPPRFSGLQFPNYSSELNVNALELDDSALYLCASSARQGPDTEAFFGQGTRLTVV.

This clone showed up just once. The chain links TRBV7-9 to TRBJ2-1; maybe TRBD1 (6 bases). CDR1 and CDR2 (germline): SEHNR, FQNEAQ (reference sequence). The CDR3 runs 14 residues. V lost 7 bases, J lost 8 bases, and 18 bases lay in between. The DNA of the CDR3 is TGTGCCAGCACCCCATCTGGGGGCACCCATGAGCAGTTCTTC. It codes for CASTPSGGTHEQFF.

The CDR3 protein is CASSLGSGGAYEQYF. The CDR3 region has the DNA TGTGCCAGCAGCTTGGGTAGCGGGGGGGCGTACGAGCAGTACTTC. The chain combines TRBV13 with TRBJ2-5; 11 bases line up with TRBD2. The DNA matches TRBJ2-7 better at its end, which makes the J call doubtful. This CDR3 contains 15 residues. CDR1 and CDR2 from the germline V gene are PRHDT and FYEKMQ (reference sequence).

This clone was seen a single time. V and J are TRBV6-4 and TRBJ2-2; tentative D call: TRBD2 (5 bases). The ends were cut back, 2 bases at V and 5 bases at J, with 12 bases in the middle. The CDR3 runs to 15 residues. The germline CDR1 and CDR2 sequences are MRHNA and SNTAGT. The CDR3 DNA reads TGTGCCAGCAGTGACGGGAAGGGCGGGACCGGGGAGCTGTTTTTT. Translation gives CASSDGKGGTGELFF.

The CDR3 coding sequence is TGTGCCAGCAGCGATACCAATTCCCCAGGGATCGCGCAGTATTTT. Translated, it gives CASSDTNSPGIAQYF. The chain recombines TRBV11-2 with TRBJ2-3, with TRBD1 as a possible D gene (5 bases). CDR1 and CDR2 (germline): SGHAT, FQNNGV. Trimming cost V 5 bases and J 10 bases, with 22 bases left between them. The CDR3 has 15 residues. Complete variable domain (other parts from reference TRBV11-2 and TRBJ2-3): EAGVAQSPRYKIIEKRQSVAFWCNPISGHATLYWYQQILGQGPKLLIQFQNNGVVDDSQLPKDRFSAERLKGVDSTLKIQPAKLEDSAVYLCASSDTNSPGIAQYFGPGTRLTVL.

The chain couples TRBV29-1 to TRBJ2-5; the match to TRBD2 covers 12 bases. The V segment lost 6 bases and the J segment 3 bases; nucleotides outside the gene matches: 8. This CDR3 has 15 amino acids. The germline gives CDR1 SQVTM, CDR2 ANQGSEA. The CDR3, as DNA: TGCAGCGTGCGAACTAGCGGGGGGCCCAAAGAGACCCAGTACTTC. Translated, it gives CSVRTSGGPKETQYF.

The chain joins TRBV6-1 to TRBJ2-3; 8 bases align to TRBD2. This CDR3 has 16 amino acids. The germline gives CDR1 MNHNS, CDR2 SASEGT. V lost 2 bases, J lost 1 base, and 5 bases stayed unmatched. The CDR3 sequence is CASSEYGSGGTDTQYF. As DNA, the CDR3 is TGTGCCAGCAGTGAATATGGTAGCGGGGGCACAGATACGCAGTATTTT.

V usage is TRBV6-5 and J usage is TRBJ1-1; 9 bases align to TRBD1. V was clipped by 9 bases and J by 3 bases; unmatched bases: 5. CDR1 is MNHEY and CDR2 is SVGAGI in the germline V gene. This CDR3 is built from 13 residues. DNA of the CDR3: TGTGCCAGTGGGGACAGGGAGGACACTGAAGCTTTCTTT. It yields the protein CASGDREDTEAFF.

This sequence joins TRBV10-3 and TRBJ2-6; D is uncertain. Trimming pared 11 bases from V and 1 base from J, leaving 6 bases between. This CDR3 comprises 12 residues. CDR1 and CDR2 (germline): ENHRY, SYGVKD. CDR3 amino acids: CAAQSGANVLTF. CDR3 in DNA: TGTGCCGCACAGTCTGGGGCCAACGTCCTGACTTTC.

The V and J genes are TRBV6-4 and TRBJ2-4; 7 bases align to TRBD2. The CDR3 loop spans 15 amino acids. In germline, CDR1 is MRHNA, CDR2 SNTAGT. V trimming: 3 bases; J trimming: 7 bases; junction bases outside the gene matches: 9. CDR3 nucleotide sequence: TGTGCCAGCAGTGAGTCGGCGGGGGATCTGAACATTCAGTACTTC. Translated, it gives CASSESAGDLNIQYF.

This chain uses TRBV7-9 with TRBJ2-7, with 8 bases identical to TRBD1. The CDR3 is made up of 16 amino acids. Germline CDR1 reads SEHNR; CDR2 reads FQNEAQ (reference sequence). Trimming cost V 6 bases and J 4 bases; bases outside gene matches: 14. The CDR3 region has the DNA TGTGCCAGCAGTCGAGACCCGGGGCAGGGGGCGTACGAGCAGTACTTC. This sequence encodes CASSRDPGQGAYEQYF. The full variable domain, with the rest looked up from reference TRBV7-9 and TRBJ2-7, is DTGVSQNPRHKITKRGQNVTFRCDPISEHNRLYWYRQTLGQGPEFLTYFQNEAQLEKSRLLSDRFSAERPKGSFSTLEIQRTEQGDSAMYLCASSRDPGQGAYEQYFGPGTRLTVT.

This sequence joins TRBV5-5 and TRBJ2-1, with 7 bases fitting TRBD1. Germline V CDR1 and CDR2: SGHKS, YYEKEE (reference sequence). V trimming: 4 bases; J trimming: 6 bases; junction bases outside the gene matches: 7. The CDR3 is made up of 14 amino acids. CDR3 nucleotide sequence: TGTGCCAGCAGCCCCCCGACAGGGTCCAATGAGCAGTTCTTC. It yields the protein CASSPPTGSNEQFF.